Below, 18 T cell receptor beta chains from the same sample are listed, as sequenced in a study of blood T cell repertoires in COVID-19. The method was immunoSEQ multiplex PCR; TCRdb's version includes in-frame clones alone and lacks a portion of them. Among over 200,000 clones, 83% were seen once, and the ten largest hold around 6%. The sequencing input was peripheral blood. The source of these receptors is a man older than 75 with acute or convalescent COVID-19.

This rearrangement joins TRBV5-1 to TRBJ2-7, with 11 bases fitting TRBD2. This CDR3 contains 14 residues. CDR1 is SGHRS, CDR2 YFSETQ, per germline. Trimming took 6 bases from V and 9 from J; bases not matched to a gene: 11. In nucleotides, the CDR3 is TGCGCCAGCACCCCCGGGACTAGCGGCATGTTGCAGTACTTC. Translation gives CASTPGTSGMLQYF.

The sample holds a few counts of this clone. This CDR3 is CASSFRDSAYEQYF. CDR3 DNA: TGTGCCAGCAGTTTTCGCGACAGCGCCTACGAGCAGTACTTC. The V and J genes are TRBV28 and TRBJ2-7; weak D call: TRBD1 (5 bases). There are 14 residues in the CDR3. Trimming left V 3 bases short and J 2 bases short, with 11 bases between. Germline lookup yields CDR1 MDHEN and CDR2 SYDVKM. Supplemented by reference TRBV28 and TRBJ2-7, the full variable domain reads DVKVTQSSRYLVKRTGEKVFLECVQDMDHENMFWYRQDPGLGLRLIYFSYDVKMKEKGDIPEGYSVSREKKERFSLILESASTNQTSMYLCASSFRDSAYEQYFGPGTRLTVT.

In nucleotides, the CDR3 is TGCAGCGCAAAGACAGGGTATGGTGAAAAACTGTTTTTT. Translating gives CSAKTGYGEKLFF. V gene TRBV29-1 combines with J gene TRBJ1-4; 7 nucleotides align to TRBD1. The CDR3 extends over 13 amino acids. CDR1 and CDR2 (germline): SQVTM, ANQGSEA. V gave up 7 bases and J gave up 7 bases; unmatched junction bases: 9.

The chain uses TRBV27 and TRBJ2-7, with D perhaps matching TRBD2 (5 bases). The germline V gene has CDR1 MNHEY and CDR2 SMNVEV (reference sequence). V lost 4 bases and J 4 bases, leaving 17 bases between the germline ends. The CDR3 has 15 residues. The CDR3 bases are TGTGCCAGCAGTTCCCCAAGCCGCTCGGGGTACGAGCAGTACTTC. Translation gives CASSSPSRSGYEQYF.

V usage is TRBV5-1 and J usage is TRBJ2-3; TRBD2 matches at 9 bases. Germline V lookup: CDR1 SGHRS, CDR2 YFSETQ. The CDR3 totals 17 residues. The V gene end was trimmed by 6 bases and the J gene end by 4 bases; junction bases not matched to a gene: 15. CDR3 region: CASKPGASGIFPDTQYF. As DNA, the CDR3 is TGCGCCAGCAAGCCAGGGGCTAGCGGGATTTTCCCAGATACGCAGTATTTT.

The J gene is TRBJ2-2, the V gene TRBV21-1; TRBD2 reflects the table's D call only, with no check against the DNA. TRBV21-1 is a known pseudogene. The CDR3 runs 15 residues. The CDR3 region has the DNA TGTGCCAGCAGCAAAGCGGGGGGGTGCGCCGGGGAGCTGTTTTTT. It codes for CASSKAGGCAGELFF.

The chain uses TRBV7-9 and TRBJ1-2; D unresolved. The germline gives CDR1 SEHNR, CDR2 FQNEAQ (reference sequence). The V end lost 5 bases, the J end lost 6 bases, and 13 bases lay between the germline ends. The CDR3 sequence is 13 residues long. The CDR3 sequence: CASSHEGGNGYTF. Here the CDR3 DNA reads TGTGCCAGCAGCCACGAGGGCGGGAATGGCTACACCTTC.

Remarks on this clone: The limits of the CDR3 on the DNA are not certain, so only TCRdb's listed CDR3 is given. V usage is TRBV30 and J usage is TRBJ2-7; TRBD1, the D gene given by the table, was not confirmed from the DNA. CDR1 is GTSNPN, CDR2 SVGIG, per germline (reference sequence). The CDR3 adds up to 14 amino acids, both ends counted. CDR3 amino acids: CAWADGTGGIHRYF.

V and J are TRBV19 and TRBJ2-3; D gene uncertain. With 9 bases removed from V and 2 bases from J, the gap between germline ends came to 12 bases. The CDR3 totals 13 residues. Per the germline V gene, CDR1 is LNHDA and CDR2 is SQIVND (reference sequence). The DNA of the CDR3 is TGTGCCAGCCTAGGTTGGAACACAGATACGCAGTATTTT. This encodes CASLGWNTDTQYF.

The gene calls are TRBV5-1 and TRBJ2-2; 7 nucleotides match TRBD2. Germline CDR1 reads SGHRS; CDR2 reads YFSETQ. Germline trimming cut 0 bases from V and 3 bases from J; bases unmatched to any gene: 5. CDR3 size: 16 residues. The CDR3 coding sequence is TGCGCCAGCAGCTTGGAGGGCGGGGGACACACCGGGGAGCTGTTTTTT. It codes for CASSLEGGGHTGELFF.

CDR3 DNA sequence: TGCAGCGGGGGACGGTGGAACACTGAAGCTTTCTTT. This codes for CSGGRWNTEAFF. V and J are TRBV29-1 and TRBJ1-1; D is perhaps TRBD1 (5 bases). In germline, CDR1 is SQVTM, CDR2 ANQGSEA. Deletions cut 7 bases from V and 1 base from J, with 10 bases between. The CDR3 covers 12 residues. Variable domain in full (rest from reference TRBV29-1 and TRBJ1-1): SAVISQKPSRDICQRGTSLTIQCQVDSQVTMMFWYRQQPGQSLTLIATANQGSEATYESGFVIDKFPISRPNLTFSTLTVSNMSPEDSSIYLCSGGRWNTEAFFGQGTRLTVV.

This sequence joins TRBV27 and TRBJ1-2, with a possible D match to TRBD1 (6 bases). The length of the CDR3 is 16 residues. V was shortened by 6 bases and J by 4 bases, with 21 bases between the two germline ends. Germline CDR1 and CDR2: MNHEY and SMNVEV (reference sequence). The CDR3 DNA follows: TGTGCCAGCAGGAGAGTAGGGGACATCTCACTCTATGGCTACACCTTC. Amino acid sequence: CASRRVGDISLYGYTF.

This clone was seen repeatedly, ten times or more. Other nucleotide sequences from this sample produce the same CDR3. The chain recombines TRBV6-5 with TRBJ2-7; D is perhaps TRBD1 (6 bases). CDR1 and CDR2 (germline): MNHEY, SVGAGI. The V end was cut by 6 bases, the J end by 3 bases, with 12 bases between. The CDR3 spans 13 residues. This chain's CDR3 is CASRKTGSYEQYF. The CDR3 DNA reads TGTGCCAGCAGAAAGACAGGAAGCTACGAGCAGTACTTC.

This clone was counted between two and nine times. The chain is built from TRBV19 and TRBJ1-4; D is unresolved. The CDR3 has 13 amino acids. Germline CDR1 and CDR2: LNHDA and SQIVND (reference sequence). V shed 5 bases and J shed 7 bases, with 11 bases lying between them. CDR3 in amino acids: CASSSSLSEKLFF. As DNA, the CDR3 is TGTGCCAGTAGTTCCTCGTTGAGTGAAAAACTGTTTTTT.

The V call is TRBV2, the J call TRBJ2-7; no reliable D call. The V and J ends lost 3 bases and 6 bases respectively, with 18 bases between them. The length of the CDR3 is 15 residues. The germline CDR1 and CDR2 sequences are SNHLY and FYNNEI. In DNA, the CDR3 is TGTGCCAGCAGTGAGCTTCCTGGTCTAGTTGGCGAGCAGTACTTC. It translates to CASSELPGLVGEQYF.

The V call is TRBV7-9, the J call TRBJ2-3; TRBD1 agrees at 7 bases. The germline V gene encodes CDR1 SEHNR and CDR2 FQNEAQ (reference sequence). The CDR3 covers 15 residues. Trimming removed 4 bases from V and 2 bases from J; junction bases left unmatched: 6. In nucleotides, the CDR3 is TGTGCCAGCAGCTGGCAGGGGACAGTCACAGATACGCAGTATTTT. Its translation: CASSWQGTVTDTQYF.

A note on this clone: One end of the junction varies from germline; a read error may be responsible. The chain couples TRBV24-1 to TRBJ2-1, with unresolved D. Germline V lookup: CDR1 KGHDR, CDR2 SFDVKD. The CDR3 consists of 11 residues. CDR3 protein: CATRDYGEQFF. CDR3 bases: TGTGCCACCAGGGATTACGGTGAGCAGTTCTTC.

The chain combines TRBV6-5 with TRBJ1-3, with D tentatively TRBD1 (5 bases). Germline V gene sequence: CDR1 MNHEY, CDR2 SVGAGI. CDR3 size: 15 residues. The V end lost 5 bases, the J end lost 1 base, and 12 bases lay between the germline ends. DNA of the CDR3: TGTGCCAGCAGTAAGCAGGCAGGGTCTGGAAACACCATATATTTT. This translates into CASSKQAGSGNTIYF.